This passage covers 13 T cell receptor beta chains from one sample sequenced in a study of blood T cell repertoires in COVID-19. TCRdb's copy holds only in-frame clones and misses some; the assay was immunoSEQ multiplex PCR. Altogether hundreds of thousands of clones are present, nearly 90% being singletons, with the ten largest covering around 10%. The specimen was peripheral blood. The source is a woman aged 25 to 39 with COVID-19, enrolled during active disease.

This clone has just a few counts. The rearrangement joins TRBV2 to TRBJ2-5, with D perhaps matching TRBD2 (7 bases). Germline V gives CDR1 SNHLY, CDR2 FYNNEI. The ends were cut back, 7 bases at V and 1 base at J, with 13 bases in the middle. This CDR3 is built from 14 residues. The CDR3 nucleotides are TGTGCCAGCACCTCGGGGGGCCGCCAAGAGACCCAGTACTTC. It codes for CASTSGGRQETQYF.

V is TRBV3-1 (or the pseudogene TRBV3-2) and J is TRBJ2-3, with TRBD2 matching 8 bases. The CDR3 runs 16 residues. CDR1 is LGHDT and CDR2 is YNNKEL in the germline V gene (reference sequence). J gave up 3 bases and V 10 bases, and 15 bases lay outside the gene matches. The CDR3 bases are TGTGCCACCTCATTCCCGGGCGGGGGGCGAACAGATACGCAGTATTTT. It specifies CATSFPGGGRTDTQYF.

The chain combines TRBV29-1 with TRBJ1-1; TRBD1 aligns across 8 bases. The germline gives CDR1 SQVTM, CDR2 ANQGSEA. The CDR3 contains 12 residues. The CDR3 spells CRAGQVNTEAFF. CDR3 nucleotides: TGCAGAGCGGGACAGGTGAACACTGAAGCTTTCTTT.

This chain uses TRBV5-1 with TRBJ2-1; 12 bases are a match to TRBD2. V shed 0 bases, J shed 9 bases, and the junction held 10 bases outside the gene matches. The V gene's germline CDR1 is SGHRS and CDR2 YFSETQ. This CDR3 spans 17 amino acids. Here the CDR3 DNA reads TGCGCCAGCAGCTTGGATAAGGGACTAGCGGGTCGAGGTGAGCAGTTCTTC. Translated, it gives CASSLDKGLAGRGEQFF.

V gene TRBV5-4 combines with J gene TRBJ2-4; TRBD1 matches at 10 bases. Germline trimming cut 3 bases from V and 6 bases from J; bases unmatched to any gene: 12. Per germline, CDR1 SGHNT and CDR2 YYREEE (reference sequence). This CDR3 has 17 residues. The CDR3 is CASSSGVLGQGLNIQYF. The CDR3 DNA reads TGTGCCAGCAGCTCGGGGGTTTTGGGACAGGGGCTAAACATTCAGTACTTC.

The rearrangement joins TRBV3-1 (or the pseudogene TRBV3-2) to TRBJ2-5; D is possibly TRBD1 (5 bases). The CDR3 contains 14 residues. The germline V gene encodes CDR1 LGHDT and CDR2 YNNKEL (reference sequence). Trimming stripped 4 bases from V and 2 bases from J, with 11 bases between. The DNA for the CDR3 is TGTGCCAGCAGCCCGACAGTCAGTCAAGAGACCCAGTACTTC. This encodes CASSPTVSQETQYF.

The chain combines TRBV3-1 (or the pseudogene TRBV3-2) with TRBJ2-4, with D possibly TRBD1 on 6 matching bases. CDR1 and CDR2 (germline): LGHDT, YNNKEL (reference sequence). V lost 4 bases and J 8 bases, leaving 15 bases between the germline ends. The CDR3 has 14 amino acids. The CDR3 spells CASSPIRTADIQYF. For the CDR3, the DNA is TGTGCCAGCAGCCCAATTCGGACAGCGGACATTCAGTACTTC.

The chain couples TRBV6-5 to TRBJ1-2, with 9 bases aligning to TRBD1. The V segment lost 5 bases and the J segment 8 bases; nucleotides outside the gene matches: 3. Germline assignment: CDR1 MNHEY and CDR2 SVGAGI. This CDR3 comprises 12 residues. The CDR3 reads CASSNRGHGYTF. In nucleotides, the CDR3 is TGTGCCAGCAGTAACAGGGGGCACGGCTACACCTTC.

The chain joins TRBV27 to TRBJ1-4; weak D call: TRBD1 (5 bases). The length of the CDR3 is 14 residues. Trimming took 3 bases from V and 5 from J, leaving 10 bases between them. The germline gives CDR1 MNHEY, CDR2 SMNVEV (reference sequence). CDR3 sequence reads: CASSLTVTNEKLFF. CDR3 coding DNA: TGTGCCAGCAGTTTGACAGTAACCAATGAAAAACTGTTTTTT.

CDR3: CASSLVARMYGYTF. The CDR3 coding sequence is TGTGCCAGCAGCTTAGTTGCCAGGATGTATGGCTACACCTTC. The rearrangement joins TRBV11-2 to TRBJ1-2; D gene unclear. CDR1 SGHAT and CDR2 FQNNGV come from the germline V gene. Between the trimmed V and J ends, which lost 1 base and 5 bases, there was a span of 11 bases. The CDR3 spans 14 residues.

This chain links TRBV28 with TRBJ2-7; 8 bases fit TRBD1. CDR1 and CDR2 from the germline V gene are MDHEN and SYDVKM. CDR3 length: 15 amino acids. Trimming cost V 5 bases and J 10 bases; bases outside gene matches: 16. The CDR3 spells CASSPSGTGGPRQYF. CDR3 coding DNA: TGTGCCAGCAGTCCATCCGGGACAGGTGGGCCCAGACAGTACTTC. The full variable domain, its missing parts supplied by reference TRBV28 and TRBJ2-7, is DVKVTQSSRYLVKRTGEKVFLECVQDMDHENMFWYRQDPGLGLRLIYFSYDVKMKEKGDIPEGYSVSREKKERFSLILESASTNQTSMYLCASSPSGTGGPRQYFGPGTRLTVT.

V usage is TRBV5-1 and J usage is TRBJ1-6; 7 nucleotides agree with TRBD1. V dropped 4 bases and J dropped 10; count of bases not matched to a gene: 11. This CDR3 region has 15 residues. Germline V gene sequence: CDR1 SGHRS, CDR2 YFSETQ. The CDR3 sequence: CASSTGSGGSSPLHF. Here the CDR3 DNA reads TGCGCCAGCAGCACAGGTTCAGGGGGTTCCTCACCCCTCCACTTT.

V gene TRBV6-5 combines with J gene TRBJ1-5; possible D gene TRBD1, 5 bases. The CDR3 is made up of 14 amino acids. Germline assignment: CDR1 MNHEY and CDR2 SVGAGI. With 6 bases removed from V and 6 bases from J, the gap between germline ends came to 15 bases. The CDR3 protein is CASRRGEYRQPQHF. CDR3 bases: TGTGCCAGCAGGCGGGGCGAGTATCGTCAGCCCCAGCATTTT.